This T cell receptor (beta chain) is from a study of cytomegalovirus exposure and HLA in healthy donors. At the level of the study: From HLA-typed donors, an early data release held some 80 million unique TCRs.

Points from the study as a whole: Highly shared variants forming one cluster were likely a sequencing artifact. Presence/absence analyses took donor sequencing depth as roughly uniform. In a later analysis, 17,000 or so TCR beta sequences were associated with HLA alleles at 0.05 false discovery rate.

The CDR3 length is 12 residues. V was shortened by 3 bases and J by 6 bases, with 9 bases between the two germline ends. The germline V gene encodes CDR1 KGHSH and CDR2 LQKENI. As regards this clone: Its cognate antigen is unknown.

Primers included in the PCR were 60 Vbeta and 13 Jbeta primers. Clones were sequenced by immunoSEQ multiplex PCR, and TCRdb holds only the in-frame ones, with some missing. The data show about 130,000 clones, around four fifths seen once. J is TRBJ2-7 and V is TRBV18; TRBD1 might be the D (5 bases). This TCR came from a man aged 18 to 29 in good health and CMV-seropositive. Sequencing was done on a sample of PBMCs. The CDR3 region is CASSPQGPEQYF. The CDR3 bases are TGTGCCAGCTCACCGCAGGGTCCCGAGCAGTACTTC.